This T cell receptor (beta chain) was found in a study of T-cell memory formation after mild COVID-19. Overall study: Largely donor-specific TCR clusters were found.

This clonotype was observed a handful of times. What it binds is unknown. Trimming at V came to 0 bases and at J to 4 bases, leaving 5 bases not matched to a gene. The CDR3 length is 14 residues. Germline V lookup: CDR1 DFQATT, CDR2 SNEGSKA (reference sequence). Broader study findings: Clones contracting over day 15 to 85 were CD4/CD8 balanced, with later expanders leaning CD4+. Of the contracting clones, CD4+ ones lay mainly in CM and EM, and CD8+ ones in EMRA.

TCRdb re-called the 5' RACE reads with MiXCR, one entry per CDR3 protein. The repertoire includes hundreds of thousands of distinct CDR3 sequences, less than 25% of them detected once, and 7% to 9% sits in the top ten. This sequence was found in an adult woman who had mild COVID-19 (a few samples of this study predate the infection). Cell type and time point are not known. Specimen: PBMCs or a T cell subset sorted from them (not recorded which). This chain joins TRBV20-1 and TRBJ1-2; 7 bases match TRBD1. In DNA, the CDR3 is TGCAGTGCTAGAGACCTAACAGGGGCCTATGGCTACACCTTC. Its protein product is CSARDLTGAYGYTF.